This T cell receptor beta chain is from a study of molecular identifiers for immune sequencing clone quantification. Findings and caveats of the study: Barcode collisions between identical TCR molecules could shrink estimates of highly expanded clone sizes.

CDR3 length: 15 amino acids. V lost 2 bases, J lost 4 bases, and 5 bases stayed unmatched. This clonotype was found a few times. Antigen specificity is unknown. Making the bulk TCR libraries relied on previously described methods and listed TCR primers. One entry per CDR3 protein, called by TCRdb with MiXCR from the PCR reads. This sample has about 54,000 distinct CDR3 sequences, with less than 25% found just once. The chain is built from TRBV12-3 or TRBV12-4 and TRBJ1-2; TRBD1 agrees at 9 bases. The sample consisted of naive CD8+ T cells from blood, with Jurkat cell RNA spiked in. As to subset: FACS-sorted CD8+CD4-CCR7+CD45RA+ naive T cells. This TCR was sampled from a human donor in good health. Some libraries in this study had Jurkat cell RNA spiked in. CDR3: CASSLTGGEGYGYTF. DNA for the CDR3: TGTGCCAGCAGTTTAACAGGGGGCGAGGGCTATGGCTACACCTTC.